The TCR beta chain under discussion was sequenced for a study of cytomegalovirus exposure and HLA in healthy donors. Background on the study: Earlier findings included about 120 million unique TCR beta sequences obtained from about 180 million T cells.

The study, taken as a whole, reports: The authors later found most CMV-associated TCR beta chains appeared HLA-restricted.

The PCR had 60 Vbeta and 13 Jbeta primers. Here immunoSEQ multiplex PCR was the method, and the copy in TCRdb shows in-frame clones only, minus some. This table holds about 98,000 clones, about 80% found once. Of note for this clone: The antigen remains undetermined.

The sample comprised PBMCs. The TCR originated in a man between 18 and 35 years old in good health and CMV-seropositive.

Here the CDR3 DNA reads TGTGCCAGCTCACCAATCTCCGGGGAGCTGTTTTTT. Translated, it gives CASSPISGELFF. The chain combines TRBV18 with TRBJ2-2; D uncertain. Germline V lookup: CDR1 KGHSH, CDR2 LQKENI. This CDR3 is 12 amino acids long. V shed 2 bases and J shed 6 bases, with 4 bases lying between them.